The rows below give T cell receptor beta chains drawn from one sample of a study of post-analysis software for immune sequencing data. MiXCR, run by TCRdb on the PCR reads, gives a single entry per CDR3 protein. The sample lists more than 450,000 distinct CDR3 sequences, roughly 47% occurring once. Sequenced sample: blood. The source of these receptors is a girl aged 5 to 17 with multiple sclerosis. Each CDR3 is given with its conserved first and last residue. Each record gives: clone size, V gene, CDR3 length, D gene, J gene, CDR3 protein, CDR3 DNA. D genes are given only for firm matches. Size values are once, few and many counts, or a class for expanded clones, and some rows have none.

abundance: few; v_gene: TRBV29-1; len: 14; d_gene: TRBD2; j_gene: TRBJ2-7; CDR3aa: CSVGGGRARDEQYF; CDR3nt: TGCAGCGTTGGAGGCGGGAGGGCCAGAGACGAGCAGTACTTC
abundance: -; v_gene: TRBV29-1; len: 14; d_gene: -; j_gene: TRBJ1-2; CDR3aa: CSVESTARGYGYTF; CDR3nt: TGCAGCGTTGAATCTACAGCCCGGGGGTATGGCTACACCTTC
abundance: few; v_gene: TRBV4-1; len: 14; d_gene: -; j_gene: TRBJ2-7; CDR3aa: CASSQEPLAYEQYF; CDR3nt: TGCGCCAGCAGCCAAGAACCCCTGGCCTACGAGCAGTACTTC
abundance: few; v_gene: TRBV5-6; len: 16; d_gene: -; j_gene: TRBJ2-1; CDR3aa: CASRRMTGLGGNEQFF; CDR3nt: TGTGCCAGCAGACGAATGACTGGTTTAGGAGGCAATGAGCAGTTCTTC
abundance: few; v_gene: TRBV6-6; len: 14; d_gene: TRBD1; j_gene: TRBJ2-7; CDR3aa: CASSPGTGTREQYF; CDR3nt: TGTGCCAGCAGCCCCGGGACAGGTACTCGCGAGCAGTACTTC
abundance: -; v_gene: TRBV21-1; len: 15; d_gene: -; j_gene: TRBJ2-3; CDR3aa: CASSKVNRGDKTQYF; CDR3nt: TGTGCCAGCAGTAAGGTGAACAGGGGGGATAAGACGCAGTATTTT
abundance: few; v_gene: TRBV5-1; len: 14; d_gene: -; j_gene: TRBJ2-7; CDR3aa: CASSLKGDDYEQYF; CDR3nt: TGCGCCAGCAGCTTGAAGGGAGACGACTACGAGCAGTACTTC
abundance: -; v_gene: TRBV20-1; len: 13; d_gene: -; j_gene: TRBJ2-7; CDR3aa: CSATKTGVYEQYF; CDR3nt: TGCAGTGCTACCAAGACAGGAGTCTACGAGCAGTACTTC
abundance: -; v_gene: TRBV19; len: 16; d_gene: TRBD1; j_gene: TRBJ2-7; CDR3aa: CASSVSGTDSSYEQYF; CDR3nt: TGTGCCAGTAGTGTATCCGGGACAGACAGCTCCTACGAGCAGTACTTC
abundance: few; v_gene: TRBV29-1; len: 15; d_gene: TRBD1; j_gene: TRBJ2-7; CDR3aa: CSVEATGGDVYEQYF; CDR3nt: TGCAGCGTTGAGGCGACAGGGGGCGATGTCTACGAGCAGTACTTC
abundance: -; v_gene: TRBV7-9; len: 16; d_gene: -; j_gene: TRBJ2-5; CDR3aa: CASSPVGKSSYNEQYF; CDR3nt: TGTGCCAGCAGCCCGGTGGGGAAGAGCTCCTACAATGAGCAGTACTTC
abundance: -; v_gene: TRBV27; len: 18; d_gene: -; j_gene: TRBJ2-5; CDR3aa: CASSLGPALDKFQETQYF; CDR3nt: TGTGCCAGCAGTTTAGGCCCCGCACTAGACAAGTTTCAAGAGACCCAGTACTTC
abundance: few; v_gene: TRBV24-1; len: 12; d_gene: -; j_gene: TRBJ2-1; CDR3aa: CATSDLKFKQFF; CDR3nt: TGTGCCACCAGTGATTTGAAATTCAAGCAGTTCTTC
abundance: -; v_gene: TRBV7-2; len: 16; d_gene: -; j_gene: TRBJ1-2; CDR3aa: CASSLLNRGVIYGYTF; CDR3nt: TGTGCCAGCAGCTTGTTGAACCGCGGGGTTATCTATGGCTACACCTTC
abundance: few; v_gene: TRBV5-1; len: 13; d_gene: -; j_gene: TRBJ2-7; CDR3aa: CASSRTNSYEQYF; CDR3nt: TGCGCCAGCAGCCGGACTAACTCCTACGAGCAGTACTTC
abundance: -; v_gene: TRBV21-1; len: 15; d_gene: -; j_gene: TRBJ2-3; CDR3aa: CASRLQGPRTDTQYF; CDR3nt: TGTGCCAGCAGGCTACAGGGGCCCCGCACAGATACGCAGTATTTT
abundance: -; v_gene: TRBV12-3/TRBV12-4; len: 14; d_gene: -; j_gene: TRBJ1-6; CDR3aa: CASTRSSYNSPLHF; CDR3nt: TGTGCCAGCACCAGGAGCTCCTATAATTCACCCCTCCACTTT
abundance: -; v_gene: TRBV7-6; len: 14; d_gene: -; j_gene: TRBJ2-3; CDR3aa: CASSPIPNSETRYF; CDR3nt: TGTGCCAGCAGCCCCATACCCAATTCAGAGACGCGGTATTTT
abundance: few; v_gene: TRBV4-1; len: 15; d_gene: -; j_gene: TRBJ1-2; CDR3aa: CASSQVAQGTYGYTF; CDR3nt: TGCGCCAGCAGCCAAGTGGCACAGGGTACCTATGGCTACACCTTC
abundance: -; v_gene: TRBV3-1; len: 16; d_gene: -; j_gene: TRBJ2-5; CDR3aa: CASSQGRDKRTETQYF; CDR3nt: TGTGCCAGCAGCCAAGGTCGGGACAAAAGAACGGAGACCCAGTACTTC
abundance: -; v_gene: TRBV12-3/TRBV12-4; len: 16; d_gene: -; j_gene: TRBJ1-6; CDR3aa: CASASYPGRSASPLHF; CDR3nt: TGTGCCAGCGCCAGTTACCCGGGACGGTCAGCTTCACCCCTCCACTTT
abundance: -; v_gene: TRBV20-1; len: 15; d_gene: -; j_gene: TRBJ1-2; CDR3aa: CSVHTQGRAPYGYTF; CDR3nt: TGCAGTGTTCACACCCAGGGGCGCGCCCCATATGGCTACACCTTC
abundance: few; v_gene: TRBV10-3; len: 11; d_gene: -; j_gene: TRBJ2-7; CDR3aa: CAISTDYEQYF; CDR3nt: TGTGCCATCTCAACAGACTACGAGCAGTACTTC
abundance: -; v_gene: TRBV5-5; len: 12; d_gene: -; j_gene: TRBJ2-7; CDR3aa: CASRLDRQGQYF; CDR3nt: TGTGCCAGCAGACTCGACAGGCAGGGGCAGTACTTC
abundance: -; v_gene: TRBV5-1; len: 17; d_gene: -; j_gene: TRBJ2-1; CDR3aa: CASSSGSGTSSHNEQFF; CDR3nt: TGCGCCAGCAGCTCTGGGTCGGGCACCAGCTCCCACAATGAGCAGTTCTTC
abundance: -; v_gene: TRBV7-2; len: 16; d_gene: TRBD1; j_gene: TRBJ2-7; CDR3aa: CASSSLDRGTLYEQYF; CDR3nt: TGTGCCAGCAGCTCCCTTGACAGGGGTACACTCTACGAGCAGTACTTC
abundance: few; v_gene: TRBV29-1; len: 14; d_gene: -; j_gene: TRBJ2-3; CDR3aa: CSVERFSLTDTQYF; CDR3nt: TGCAGCGTTGAACGGTTCTCACTCACAGATACGCAGTATTTT
abundance: many; v_gene: TRBV11-2; len: 14; d_gene: -; j_gene: TRBJ2-5; CDR3aa: CASRGGPGTKTQYF; CDR3nt: TGTGCCAGCAGAGGGGGGCCCGGGACAAAGACCCAGTACTTC
abundance: -; v_gene: TRBV9; len: 12; d_gene: -; j_gene: TRBJ2-3; CDR3aa: CASSEDLDTQYF; CDR3nt: TGTGCCAGCAGCGAGGACTTAGATACGCAGTATTTT
abundance: -; v_gene: TRBV29-1; len: 16; d_gene: TRBD1; j_gene: TRBJ2-1; CDR3aa: CSVEEQDRGQLNEQFF; CDR3nt: TGCAGCGTTGAAGAACAGGACAGGGGGCAACTCAATGAGCAGTTCTTC
abundance: once; v_gene: TRBV5-1; len: 15; d_gene: -; j_gene: TRBJ2-1; CDR3aa: CASSLRQGRRDEQFF; CDR3nt: TGCGCCAGCAGCTTGCGGCAGGGTCGACGGGATGAGCAGTTCTTC
abundance: -; v_gene: TRBV5-1; len: 14; d_gene: -; j_gene: TRBJ2-2; CDR3aa: CVSGGGRNTGELFF; CDR3nt: TGCGTCAGCGGAGGGGGCAGGAACACCGGGGAGCTGTTTTTT
abundance: -; v_gene: TRBV29-1; len: 11; d_gene: -; j_gene: TRBJ2-7; CDR3aa: CSAPRDYEQYF; CDR3nt: TGCAGCGCTCCTAGGGACTACGAGCAGTACTTC
abundance: -; v_gene: TRBV29-1; len: 16; d_gene: TRBD1; j_gene: TRBJ1-2; CDR3aa: CSVVDRDSPENYGYTF; CDR3nt: TGCAGCGTTGTCGACCGGGACAGCCCTGAGAACTATGGCTACACCTTC
abundance: few; v_gene: TRBV5-1; len: 14; d_gene: TRBD1; j_gene: TRBJ2-7; CDR3aa: CASSLDRTGRLQYF; CDR3nt: TGCGCCAGCAGCTTGGATAGGACAGGGAGGTTGCAGTACTTC
abundance: -; v_gene: TRBV4-1; len: 18; d_gene: TRBD2; j_gene: TRBJ2-1; CDR3aa: CASSQDYQGTSGGNEQFF; CDR3nt: TGCGCCAGCAGCCAAGACTACCAGGGGACTAGCGGGGGGAATGAGCAGTTCTTC
abundance: -; v_gene: TRBV27; len: 13; d_gene: -; j_gene: TRBJ1-1; CDR3aa: CASSLSFRTEAFF; CDR3nt: TGTGCCAGCAGTTTAAGTTTTAGGACTGAAGCTTTCTTT
abundance: -; v_gene: TRBV7-3; len: 13; d_gene: -; j_gene: TRBJ1-2; CDR3aa: CASSPDVGYGYTF; CDR3nt: TGTGCCAGCAGTCCGGACGTGGGCTATGGCTACACCTTC
abundance: few; v_gene: TRBV24-1; len: 14; d_gene: -; j_gene: TRBJ1-2; CDR3aa: CATSDSGEVSGYTF; CDR3nt: TGTGCCACCAGTGATTCAGGGGAGGTCTCTGGCTACACCTTC
abundance: few; v_gene: TRBV7-2; len: 12; d_gene: -; j_gene: TRBJ2-1; CDR3aa: CASSSWANEQFF; CDR3nt: TGTGCCAGCAGCTCATGGGCCAATGAGCAGTTCTTC
abundance: -; v_gene: TRBV12-3/TRBV12-4; len: 12; d_gene: -; j_gene: TRBJ2-3; CDR3aa: CASSGVWDTQYF; CDR3nt: TGTGCCAGCAGTGGCGTATGGGATACGCAGTATTTT
abundance: few; v_gene: TRBV29-1; len: 16; d_gene: -; j_gene: TRBJ2-5; CDR3aa: CSVRDITYFEAETQYF; CDR3nt: TGCAGCGTCCGGGACATAACCTACTTCGAGGCAGAGACCCAGTACTTC